The rows below give T cell receptor beta chains drawn from one sample of a study of shared clonotypes between healthy human individuals. Profiling relied on immunoSEQ multiplex PCR, and the TCRdb table lists in-frame clones only, not all of them. The data contain fewer than 200,000 clones, approximately 61% of them singletons. The sequenced sample consisted of memory CD4+ T cells sorted from blood. Receptors were obtained from a young man in good health. The CDR3 runs from the conserved cysteine through the conserved F or W. A D gene is named only where the DNA matches it firmly. Part of the rows lack a size; the others show once, few, many or a class for expanded clones.

v_gene	abundance	len	j_gene	d_gene	CDR3nt	CDR3aa
TRBV7-4	once	15	TRBJ2-7	.	TGTGCCAGCAGCTTCCAAGGGGCGAGCTCCTACGAGCAGTACTTC	CASSFQGASSYEQYF
TRBV7-9	.	12	TRBJ2-2	.	TGTGCCAGCAGCGCTGGGGCCGGGGAGCTGTTTTTT	CASSAGAGELFF
TRBV7-8	.	15	TRBJ1-2	TRBD1	TGTGCCAGCAGCCCCCGACAGGGGGCGGGCTATGGCTACACCTTC	CASSPRQGAGYGYTF
TRBV7-9	.	16	TRBJ2-2	TRBD1	TGTGCCAGCAGCTCCAGAACGACAGGGGTAACCGGGGAGCTGTTTTTT	CASSSRTTGVTGELFF
TRBV5-5	once	15	TRBJ2-7	TRBD1	TGTGCCAGCAGCTTGGGACAGGGATCCTCCTACGAGCAGTACTTC	CASSLGQGSSYEQYF
TRBV5-4	.	15	TRBJ2-1	TRBD2	TGTGCCAGCAGCACGACTAGCGGGAGTTCCGATGAGCAGTTCTTC	CASSTTSGSSDEQFF
TRBV18	.	15	TRBJ1-1	.	TGTGCCAGCTCACCGCAGGGTTACCGGAACACTGAAGCTTTCTTT	CASSPQGYRNTEAFF
TRBV10-3	once	12	TRBJ2-2	.	TGTGCCATCAGGACTGATACCGGGGAGCTGTTTTTT	CAIRTDTGELFF
TRBV10-3	.	15	TRBJ2-1	.	TGTGCCATCAGTGACAGAACGCGGTTGAACAATGAGCAGTTCTTC	CAISDRTRLNNEQFF
TRBV5-1	.	14	TRBJ2-3	.	TGCGCCAGCAGCCTAAATGACGGCACAGATACGCAGTATTTT	CASSLNDGTDTQYF
TRBV6-1	.	12	TRBJ2-2	TRBD1	TGTGCCGCGGGACAGGGGCCCGGGGAGCTGTTTTTT	CAAGQGPGELFF
TRBV2	.	13	TRBJ1-1	.	TGTGCCAGCAGTTCTGACATGAACACTGAAGCTTTCTTT	CASSSDMNTEAFF
TRBV19	few	15	TRBJ2-3	TRBD1	TGTGCCAGTGGACAGGGTCCCTCTAGCACAGATACGCAGTATTTT	CASGQGPSSTDTQYF
TRBV6-5	.	16	TRBJ1-2	.	TGTGCCAGCAGTTACTCCCCGCGACGGGGGGGCTATGGCTACACCTTC	CASSYSPRRGGYGYTF
TRBV5-4	.	16	TRBJ2-1	.	TGTGCCAGCAGCTTGATGGCACTGAGCTCCTACAATGAGCAGTTCTTC	CASSLMALSSYNEQFF
TRBV7-2	.	15	TRBJ2-2	.	TGTGCCAGCAGCTTAGGATCGGGGTTAGGCGGGGAGCTGTTTTTT	CASSLGSGLGGELFF
TRBV7-9	.	14	TRBJ2-7	TRBD1	TGTGCCAGCAGCAGGGGACAGGGCCCCTACGAGCAGTACTTC	CASSRGQGPYEQYF
TRBV7-2	once	14	TRBJ1-2	TRBD1	TGTGCCAGCAGACCTCCGGGACAGGACTATGGCTACACCTTC	CASRPPGQDYGYTF
TRBV9	medium-sized	13	TRBJ1-2	.	TGTGCCAGCAGCCCACAGGGCCTCTATGGCTACACCTTC	CASSPQGLYGYTF
TRBV7-2	.	14	TRBJ2-7	TRBD2	TGTGCCAGCAGCCAAGGGGCGGGAGGCAGGGAGCAGTACTTC	CASSQGAGGREQYF
TRBV5-1	.	14	TRBJ1-4	.	TGCGCCAGCAGACAATCGGACACGAGGGAAAAACTGTTTTTT	CASRQSDTREKLFF
TRBV18	many	13	TRBJ2-7	.	TGTGCCAGCTCACCGGCAGGGTCCCACGAGCAGTACTTC	CASSPAGSHEQYF